This T cell receptor (beta chain) was profiled in a study of shared clonotypes between healthy human individuals (TCRdb year 2020). Regarding the complete study: The cohort comprised two women and a few men aged 18 to 49 years. For each donor, CD4 naive and CD4 memory were each run on three plates, CD8 naive on two plates, and CD8 memory on one plate. Blood TCR repertoires of about five healthy adults were deeply sequenced to estimate repertoire size and the extent of clonotype sharing between individuals. Libraries were prepared and TCR repertoires were sequenced by different laboratories using diverse techniques, in order to increase sequencing depth and limit assay-specific biases. Between about 0.94 and 8.9 billion PBMCs per donor were obtained by leukapheresis. Points the paper makes about the study in general: Only blood was sampled, and tissue TCR repertoires likely differ from those in blood. Rarefaction of sorted-subset datasets indicated incomplete sequencing despite the large sequencing depth. Because the study included only a small number of donors, the genetic and exposure-history diversity represented was limited. Naive subsets generally had larger estimated clonotype richness than memory subsets. Compared with non-shared clonotypes, clonotypes shared by all four sorted-subset donors had higher generation probabilities. When a few donors were compared, the shared fraction of clonotypes was roughly 5% for naive CD4, 3% to 4% for naive CD8, more than 2% for memory CD4, and 0.4% for memory CD8. Pairwise subsampling indicated that sequencing depth was expected to affect the degree of clonotype sharing among donors.

On this clone: The clone's antigen remains unknown. Base qualities are not provided; no much larger clone lies one nucleotide away.

Using the deep immunoSEQ assay, multiplex PCR amplified TCR CDR3 regions from genomic DNA. Extracted genomic DNA from each cell subset was spread evenly across all wells of several immunoSEQ 96-well plates, with each plate serving as a replicate. For sorted subsets, approximately 210 ng genomic DNA, equal to tens of thousands of T cell genomes, was loaded into each replicate PCR. Purified libraries were quantified with a Qubit 3.0 fluorometer, sized on a Bioanalyzer 2100, and re-quantified with the KAPA Library Quantification kit. Each immunoSEQ 96-well plate was sequenced on its own single-read 150-cycle Illumina NextSeq 550 flow cell. On the study's bioinformatics: Because the immunoSEQ output included only junctional sequences and no quality scores, the filtering could not be the same as the filtering used for full-length reads. Sequences were annotated with PyIR, a Python wrapper for IgBLAST v1.9, and V/J genes and CDR3 were assigned using IMGT germline references. Reads were removed for weak V/J assignments (E-value above 1e-6), missing CDR3, stop codons, out-of-frame junctions, or ambiguous translated residues. V3J clonotypes were defined as sequences sharing an identical inferred V gene, J gene, and CDR3 amino acid sequence. Percentage overlap between repertoires was computed as shared unique clonotypes divided by the size of the smaller repertoire. Repertoire richness was assessed with RTK rarefaction, the Chao1 estimator, and Recon v2.1 estimates of unobserved clonotypes. Generation probabilities were computed with OLGA for all TCRbeta clonotypes obtained by the gDNA method from a handful of donors. Held by TCRdb, this immuneACCESS table contains in-frame sequences only and omits some clones. Under half of the omission traces to an unresolved V gene where checked; the cause of the rest is unknown. The V and J calls and clone size were taken over from that table, and D and trimming were inferred from the DNA. The table for this sample lists over a million clones; approximately 80% of them were counted only once. The top ten constitute approximately 0.52% of the sample.

Donors were healthy HIV-negative adults with no recently reported acute infections or vaccinations. All donors were Caucasian adults living in Nashville, Tennessee, USA. CD4+ T cells were enriched through magnetic negative selection, after which naive cells were positively selected on CD45RA and the remaining negative fraction served as the memory subset. Blood was collected by leukapheresis, and PBMCs were isolated by Ficoll-Histopaque density gradient centrifugation and then cryopreserved in liquid nitrogen vapor phase. Analytical flow cytometry was used to check the purity and quantity of each magnetically sorted T cell population. Genomic DNA was isolated from each sorted fraction and quantified by UV absorbance on a Nanodrop 2000c. The sequenced sample consisted of memory CD4+ T cells from PBMCs. The cell subset or site label for this specimen denotes: CD45RA-negative fraction. This TCR was sampled from a man between 18 and 29 years old in good health. Some clones in this sample may be carry-over from other donors' samples.

This receptor has the CDR3 CASRSYSGRAETQYF. The DNA reads TGTGCCAGCAGATCTTATAGCGGGAGGGCAGAGACCCAGTACTTC. The V and J genes are TRBV2 and TRBJ2-5; 11 central bases correspond to TRBD2. There are 15 amino acids in the CDR3, from cysteine to phenylalanine inclusive. The kept DNA is CDR3 alone, 45 bases in frame from the first base. The germline V gene provides CDR1 SNHLY and CDR2 FYNNEI. At the junction V is shortened by 6 bases and J by 4 bases; bases outside the gene matches: 7.